The 21 T cell receptor beta chains reported below all come from one sample, sequenced in a study of control samples from healthy donors and cancer patients. Produced via immunoSEQ multiplex PCR; TCRdb's table is partial and in-frame only. In the table there are 150,000 to 200,000 clones, 90% to 95% of which are singletons. Sequenced: blood. Source of these receptors: a woman aged 25-40 years in good health.

The chain is built from TRBV11-3 and TRBJ2-7; D ambiguous. V dropped 3 bases and J dropped 2 bases, with 11 bases sitting between them. CDR3 length: 14 amino acids. Germline V gene data show CDR1 as SGHNT and CDR2 as YENEEA. The DNA of the CDR3 is TGTGCCAGCAGCTTTTTACAGAACCCCTACGAGCAGTACTTC. Amino acids: CASSFLQNPYEQYF. The complete variable domain, with remaining parts taken from reference TRBV11-3 and TRBJ2-7, reads EAGVVQSPRYKIIEKKQPVAFWCNPISGHNTLYWYLQNLGQGPELLIRYENEEAVDDSQLPKDRFSAERLKGVDSTLKIQPAELGDSAVYLCASSFLQNPYEQYFGPGTRLTVT.

The chain couples TRBV4-1 to TRBJ2-3, with D perhaps matching TRBD2 (5 bases). The germline V gene encodes CDR1 MGHRA and CDR2 YSYEKL. V was trimmed by 1 base and J by 7 bases, leaving 12 bases between them. The CDR3 extends over 14 amino acids. CDR3 protein: CASSQGVSANTQYF. DNA of the CDR3: TGCGCCAGCAGCCAAGGGGTTAGCGCAAATACGCAGTATTTT.

The chain joins TRBV7-9 to TRBJ1-1; no reliable D call. Germline loops: CDR1 SEHNR, CDR2 FQNEAQ (reference sequence). The CDR3 loop spans 14 amino acids. With 3 bases removed from V and 0 bases from J, the gap between germline ends came to 8 bases. The CDR3 sequence is CASSFPGLNTEAFF. The CDR3 region has the DNA TGTGCCAGCAGCTTTCCAGGACTGAACACTGAAGCTTTCTTT.

CDR3 nucleotides: TGTGCCAGCAGTCAGGACAATAACTATGGCTACACCTTC. It encodes CASSQDNNYGYTF. The chain couples TRBV6-5 to TRBJ1-2, with D possibly being TRBD1 (5 bases). The CDR3 is 13 residues long. V lost 5 bases and J lost 1, with 8 bases in between. The V gene's germline CDR1 is MNHEY and CDR2 SVGAGI.

This clone was recorded a few times. V is TRBV3-1 (or the pseudogene TRBV3-2) and J is TRBJ2-1, with 13 bases lining up with TRBD2. With V trimmed by 6 bases and J by 8 bases, 10 bases remained unmatched. The germline V gene encodes CDR1 LGHDT and CDR2 YNNKEL (reference sequence). This CDR3 region has 16 residues. CDR3 amino acids: CASSLGLAGLGDEQFF. For the CDR3, the DNA is TGTGCCAGCAGTTTGGGACTAGCGGGGTTAGGGGATGAGCAGTTCTTC.

Concerning this clone itself: A read error is likely, as this CDR3 ends without the conserved phenylalanine or tryptophan. The limits of the CDR3 on the DNA are not certain, so only TCRdb's listed CDR3 is given. The chain links TRBV7-6 to TRBJ2-3; the listed D gene, TRBD2, was not tested against the DNA. From its first to its last residue, the CDR3 has 10 amino acids. CDR1 and CDR2 from the germline V gene are SGHVS and FNYEAQ. CDR3 protein: CASSSPGLAD.

The gene calls are TRBV28 and TRBJ2-3; 15 bases map to TRBD2. CDR3 length equals 17 residues. The V gene end was trimmed by 5 bases and the J gene end by 3 bases; junction bases not matched to a gene: 6. Germline V gives CDR1 MDHEN, CDR2 SYDVKM. The CDR3 DNA follows: TGTGCCAGCAGTCTCCGGACTAGCGGGGGGGCTACAGATACGCAGTATTTT. As protein: CASSLRTSGGATDTQYF.

A single count supports this clone. This chain uses TRBV15 with TRBJ1-1; 7 bases agree with TRBD1. Trimming cost V 0 bases and J 4 bases; bases outside gene matches: 8. The length of the CDR3 is 16 residues. The germline gives CDR1 LNHNV, CDR2 YYDKDF (reference sequence). The CDR3 region has the DNA TGTGCCACCAGCAGAGATCCCCCAGGGGGGGTCACTGAAGCTTTCTTT. Encoded protein: CATSRDPPGGVTEAFF. The full variable domain, its missing parts supplied by reference TRBV15 and TRBJ1-1, is DAMVIQNPRYQVTQFGKPVTLSCSQTLNHNVMYWYQQKSSQAPKLLFHYYDKDFNNEADTPDNFQSRRPNTSFCFLDIRSPGLGDTAMYLCATSRDPPGGVTEAFFGQGTRLTVV.

The chain joins TRBV25-1 to TRBJ1-1; TRBD1 matches 8 bases. This CDR3 contains 14 residues. Germline lookup yields CDR1 MGHDK and CDR2 SYGVNS. The trim removed 7 bases at V and 10 bases at J, leaving 14 bases unmatched. The CDR3 nucleotides read TGTGCCAGCACCGACCCCCAGGGGGCAGGGGGAGCTTTCTTT. Amino acids: CASTDPQGAGGAFF.

The chain employs TRBV5-1 and TRBJ2-5; D is uncertain. The germline V gene has CDR1 SGHRS and CDR2 YFSETQ. The CDR3 sequence is 11 residues long. The ends were cut back, 4 bases at V and 0 bases at J, with 1 base in the middle. CDR3 residues: CASSHQETQYF. The CDR3 DNA follows: TGCGCCAGCAGCCACCAAGAGACCCAGTACTTC. The full variable domain, in which reference TRBV5-1 and TRBJ2-5 provide the parts outside the CDR3, is KAGVTQTPRYLIKTRGQQVTLSCSPISGHRSVSWYQQTPGQGLQFLFEYFSETQRNKGNFPGRFSGRQFSNSRSEMNVSTLELGDSALYLCASSHQETQYFGPGTRLLVL.

V gene TRBV6-4 combines with J gene TRBJ1-5, with no clear D. The CDR3 extends over 14 amino acids. CDR1 and CDR2 from the germline V gene are MRHNA and SNTAGT. Trimming stripped 3 bases from V and 0 bases from J, with 6 bases between. The CDR3 region has the DNA TGTGCCAGCAGTGAGGGTCCTAGCAATCAGCCCCAGCATTTT. Translated, it gives CASSEGPSNQPQHF.

The J gene is TRBJ2-7, the V gene TRBV11-2, with TRBD1 matching 7 bases. With V trimmed by 4 bases and J by 3 bases, 6 bases remained unmatched. Germline CDR1 reads SGHAT; CDR2 reads FQNNGV. The length of the CDR3 is 14 residues. The CDR3, as DNA: TGTGCCAGCAGCTCGTCCCGACAGGGCTACGAGCAGTACTTC. Protein sequence: CASSSSRQGYEQYF.

This chain uses TRBV6-5 with TRBJ1-6, with D possibly being TRBD1 (5 bases). Germline-derived CDR1 and CDR2 are MNHEY and SVGAGI. The CDR3 has 15 amino acids. Trimming cost V 6 bases and J 4 bases, with 13 bases left between them. CDR3 sequence reads: CASRGRRNYNSPLHF. The CDR3 nucleotides are TGTGCCAGCAGGGGACGAAGGAATTATAATTCACCCCTCCACTTT.

The chain is built from TRBV5-1 and TRBJ1-3, with 12 bases aligning to TRBD1. The CDR3 runs 15 residues. Germline-derived CDR1 and CDR2 are SGHRS and YFSETQ. V trimming: 4 bases; J trimming: 7 bases; junction bases outside the gene matches: 6. CDR3 loop: CASSRGTGGRNTIYF. CDR3 in DNA: TGCGCCAGCAGCCGCGGGACAGGGGGCAGGAACACCATATATTTT.

The chain combines TRBV5-1 with TRBJ1-3, with TRBD1 as a possible D gene (6 bases). V was pared by 0 bases and J by 3 bases, with 10 bases between. Germline CDR1 reads SGHRS; CDR2 reads YFSETQ. The CDR3 spans 15 residues. CDR3 amino acids: CASSLGDTVGNTIYF. The CDR3 bases are TGCGCCAGCAGCTTGGGGGACACGGTTGGAAACACCATATATTTT.

The chain recombines TRBV4-3 with TRBJ2-6; no clear D gene. The germline CDR1 and CDR2 sequences are LGHNA and YSLEER. The CDR3 contains 16 residues. V was clipped by 0 bases and J by 3 bases, with 9 bases between them. The chain's CDR3 is CASSQDSSLGANVLTF. The DNA of the CDR3 is TGCGCCAGCAGCCAAGATAGTAGTCTTGGGGCCAACGTCCTGACTTTC.

The genes are TRBV25-1 and TRBJ1-1; possibly TRBD1 for D (5 bases). This CDR3 contains 15 residues. With 6 bases removed from V and 6 bases from J, the gap between germline ends came to 20 bases. Germline CDR1 reads MGHDK; CDR2 reads SYGVNS. Here the CDR3 reads CASSRMGGGSAEAFF. DNA of the CDR3: TGTGCCAGCAGCCGAATGGGTGGGGGGTCTGCTGAAGCTTTCTTT.

The chain joins TRBV7-2 to TRBJ2-1; the match to TRBD2 covers 10 bases. Trimming cost V 6 bases and J 7 bases; bases outside gene matches: 6. The germline CDR1 and CDR2 sequences are SGHTA and FQGNSA. This CDR3 contains 14 residues. The CDR3 sequence is CASRLAGLDNEQFF. The DNA of the CDR3 is TGTGCCAGCAGACTAGCGGGACTAGATAATGAGCAGTTCTTC. The full variable domain, rest sourced from reference TRBV7-2 and TRBJ2-1, is GAGVSQSPSNKVTEKGKDVELRCDPISGHTALYWYRQSLGQGLEFLIYFQGNSAPDKSGLPSDRFSAERTGGSVSTLTIQRTQQEDSAVYLCASRLAGLDNEQFFGPGTRLTVL.

The J gene is TRBJ2-2, the V gene TRBV16, with 8 bases matching TRBD2. Germline V gene sequence: CDR1 KGHSY, CDR2 FQNENV. Trimming cost V 2 bases and J 4 bases; bases outside gene matches: 6. The CDR3 is 16 amino acids. CDR3 DNA: TGTGCCAGCAGCCAAGTCGGTGCGGGAGGCACCGGGGAGCTGTTTTTT. Residues: CASSQVGAGGTGELFF.

The J gene is TRBJ1-3, the V gene TRBV29-1; D remains unclear. Germline assignment: CDR1 SQVTM and CDR2 ANQGSEA. There are 13 residues in the CDR3. V was cut by 3 bases and J by 0 bases, with 6 bases left in between. CDR3 residues: CSVDRFSGNTIYF. The CDR3 DNA sequence: TGCAGCGTTGACAGGTTCTCTGGAAACACCATATATTTT.

The rearrangement joins TRBV4-1 to TRBJ2-1; no clear D gene. CDR3 size: 14 residues. Germline V CDR1 and CDR2: MGHRA, YSYEKL. V was cut by 2 bases and J by 2 bases, with 7 bases left in between. DNA of the CDR3: TGCGCCAGCAGCCAATCGGGTCCCTACAATGAGCAGTTCTTC. It specifies CASSQSGPYNEQFF.